These T cell receptor beta chains were read from a single sample in a study of human thymus T cells. Using immunoSEQ multiplex PCR, the repertoire was profiled, and TCRdb retains in-frame clones only, with some absent. The repertoire holds under 150,000 clones, with approximately 96% as singletons. The material sequenced was thymus tissue. Receptors originate from a boy younger than two with a congenital heart defect but otherwise immunologically healthy. CDR3s include the opening cysteine and the closing phenylalanine or tryptophan. The D gene is left open where the match is weak. Clone size is not always given. Where it is, it says once, few, many or a class for expanded clones.

.,TRBV29-1,TRBJ1-2,.,CSAEQGGVGYTF,TGCAGCGCCGAACAGGGCGGGGTCGGCTACACCTTC
.,TRBV5-1,TRBJ2-2,.,CASSLRIVGTGELFF,TGCGCCAGCAGCTTACGAATTGTGGGGACCGGGGAGCTGTTTTTT
.,TRBV5-1,TRBJ1-1,.,CASSLEGMNTEAFF,TGCGCCAGCAGCTTAGAGGGAATGAACACTGAAGCTTTCTTT
.,TRBV4-1,TRBJ2-1,TRBD2,CASSLGTRVLNEQFF,TGCGCCAGCAGCCTCGGGACTAGGGTCCTCAATGAGCAGTTCTTC
once,TRBV7-9,TRBJ2-1,.,CASSLRGEGYNEQFF,TGTGCCAGCAGCTTGCGGGGCGAAGGCTACAATGAGCAGTTCTTC
.,TRBV18,TRBJ2-7,.,CASSWSGGKYEQYF,TGTGCCAGCTCATGGTCGGGGGGCAAATACGAGCAGTACTTC
once,TRBV7-6,TRBJ1-2,TRBD1,CASSLRAGGYGYTF,TGTGCCAGCAGCTTACGGGCAGGGGGCTATGGCTACACCTTC
.,TRBV5-6,TRBJ2-2,TRBD1,CASSAGTDNTGELFF,TGTGCCAGCAGCGCCGGGACAGACAACACCGGGGAGCTGTTTTTT
.,TRBV7-8,TRBJ2-7,TRBD2,CASSLAATSGPKPSYEQYF,TGTGCCAGCAGCTTAGCCGCGACTAGCGGGCCCAAACCATCCTACGAGCAGTACTTC
.,TRBV13,TRBJ2-3,.,CASSLGVRKGADTQYF,TGTGCCAGCAGCTTAGGGGTACGAAAAGGGGCGGATACGCAGTATTTT
.,TRBV11-3,TRBJ2-3,TRBD2,CASSSTGTSGGLFTDTQYF,TGTGCCAGCAGCTCAACAGGGACTAGCGGGGGGCTATTCACAGATACGCAGTATTTT
.,TRBV19,TRBJ1-1,TRBD1,CASSPTGGGEAFF,TGTGCCAGTAGCCCCACAGGGGGCGGCGAAGCTTTCTTT
.,TRBV29-1,TRBJ1-1,.,CSVEEDSSNTEAFF,TGCAGCGTTGAAGAGGACAGCTCGAACACTGAAGCTTTCTTT
.,TRBV7-8,TRBJ2-5,TRBD2,CASSLVRGRRAETQYF,TGTGCCAGCAGCTTAGTGCGGGGGAGACGGGCTGAGACCCAGTACTTC
.,TRBV28,TRBJ1-6,TRBD1,CAGRTGGNSPLHF,TGTGCCGGCAGGACAGGCGGTAATTCACCCCTCCACTTT
.,TRBV11-2,TRBJ2-1,TRBD1,CASSLGRDRSYNEQFF,TGTGCCAGCAGCTTAGGCCGGGACAGATCCTACAATGAGCAGTTCTTC
.,TRBV9,TRBJ2-1,TRBD2,CASSPSGLAGVYEQFF,TGTGCCAGCAGCCCTTCCGGACTAGCGGGGGTTTATGAGCAGTTCTTC
.,TRBV6-6,TRBJ1-1,.,CASSPDTPNTEAFF,TGTGCCAGCAGTCCTGACACCCCGAACACTGAAGCTTTCTTT